This T cell receptor (beta chain) is drawn from a study of T cell responses to AZD1222 COVID-19 vaccine. Findings of the study overall: Spike as a whole was targeted by vaccine-associated CD4 TCRs, dominant at 160-218 and 743-854. The sample set comprised mostly white British donors with more females, and clonal diversity was possibly underestimated.

A single count supports this clone. The target antigen is unknown. Germline CDR1 GTSNPN, CDR2 SVGIG (reference sequence). Trimming removed 5 bases at V and 4 bases at J, with 8 bases between. This CDR3 comprises 11 residues. The table came from immunoSEQ multiplex PCR; TCRdb's copy has only in-frame clones and leaves some out. The table records about 160,000 clones, approximately 94% of them present only once. The source of this sequence is an adult who received the AZD1222 COVID-19 vaccine. The specimen was peripheral blood, collected 28 days after the second AZD1222 dose. V usage is TRBV30 and J usage is TRBJ1-1; D remains unclear. Written as DNA, the CDR3 is TGTGCCTGGCTGAGTGCCACTGAAGCTTTCTTT. Translated: CAWLSATEAFF.